The entry below describes one TCR beta chain. Its matching antigen is unknown. In terms of origin and age, donors were healthy Caucasian individuals from Russia aged about 6 to 90. Germline values: CDR1 SEHNR, CDR2 FQNEAQ (reference sequence). The CDR3 consists of 16 residues. This entry is derived from a study of blood T cells in healthy people across ages. Study-wide points: It was held that diversity estimates obtained from one million T cells represented underestimates. Per million T cells, the diversity of TCR beta decreased roughly linearly as age advanced. PBMCs went unsorted, and a conclusive naive versus antigen-experienced comparison was therefore prevented.

Sample-barcoded 5' priming and a J-beta primer mix drove a second PCR of 7 to 11 cycles. TCRdb recomputed calls from the 5' RACE reads with MiXCR, one row per CDR3 protein. The table records about 670,000 distinct CDR3 sequences, around 41% of them present only once. This TCR came from a man at least 80 years old in good health. Specimen: blood. The chain is built from TRBV7-9 and TRBJ2-4; D perhaps matches TRBD2 (6 bases). Judging by the DNA end, TRBJ2-5 fits better; the J call may be wrong. CDR3 nucleotides: TGTGCCAGCAGCTTTCGAGGATGGCGGGGAGAGGAGACCCAGTACTTC. Residues: CASSFRGWRGEETQYF.